These 23 T cell receptor beta chains came from one sample sequenced in a study of cytomegalovirus exposure and HLA in healthy donors. 60 Vbeta and 13 Jbeta primers were used in PCR. Libraries were prepared by immunoSEQ multiplex PCR; TCRdb keeps only in-frame clonotypes and omits some of them. The sample includes about 100,000 clones, 85% of them seen just once. The sequenced material came from PBMCs. These receptors were obtained from a man aged 25 to 40 in good health and CMV-seronegative.

The rearrangement uses TRBV6-1 and TRBJ1-1; D gene ambiguous. Trimming took off 4 bases at V and 4 bases at J, with 10 bases between the two ends. This CDR3 comprises 13 residues. The germline CDR1 and CDR2 sequences are MNHNS and SASEGT. The CDR3 coding sequence is TGTGCCAGCAGTGGCTGGGCCGGCACTGAAGCTTTCTTT. Protein sequence: CASSGWAGTEAFF.

This clone was found once. CDR3 nucleotides: TGTGCCAGCAGCTTAGTGACAGGGGGGGGCAACGAGCAGTACTTC. Protein: CASSLVTGGGNEQYF. The chain employs TRBV7-6 and TRBJ2-7; 9 nucleotides line up with TRBD1. CDR1 SGHVS and CDR2 FNYEAQ come from the germline V gene. CDR3 size: 15 residues. Trimming cost V 1 base and J 5 bases; bases outside gene matches: 6.

The rearrangement links TRBV7-8 to TRBJ2-5; TRBD2 matches at 14 bases. The length of the CDR3 is 16 residues. V was pared by 3 bases and J by 6 bases, with 6 bases of the junction left unmatched. Germline loops: CDR1 SGHVS, CDR2 FQNEAQ. The CDR3 nucleotides read TGTGCCAGCAGCTTGGGACTAGCGGGAGCAAGGAAGACCCAGTACTTC. Protein product: CASSLGLAGARKTQYF.

V and J are TRBV7-9 and TRBJ2-7; 7 nucleotides align to TRBD1. After removal of 4 bases from V and 5 bases from J, the junction contained 2 bases not matched to a gene. Germline CDR1 and CDR2: SEHNR and FQNEAQ (reference sequence). The CDR3 contains 12 residues. The CDR3 DNA sequence: TGTGCCAGCAGCTCACAGGGGCACGAGCAGTACTTC. Encoded protein: CASSSQGHEQYF.

The gene calls are TRBV19 and TRBJ2-3, with 10 bases aligning to TRBD1. The CDR3 contains 15 residues. The V segment lost 7 bases and the J segment 13 bases; nucleotides outside the gene matches: 17. Germline V gene data show CDR1 as LNHDA and CDR2 as SQIVND (reference sequence). The CDR3 DNA reads as TGTGCCAGTATCCTCGACAGGGGGCGCGGGCTTTCGAAGTATTTT. Its translation: CASILDRGRGLSKYF.

Turning to this clone: Other DNA sequences in this specimen translate into the identical CDR3. J is TRBJ1-4 and V is TRBV5-6; 9 positions match TRBD1. Looked up from germline, CDR1 is SGHDT and CDR2 is YYEEEE. CDR3 length: 14 amino acids. The V gene end was trimmed by 4 bases and the J gene end by 6 bases; junction bases not matched to a gene: 4. The CDR3 here is CASSRQGGDEKLFF. In DNA, the CDR3 is TGTGCCAGCAGCCGACAGGGGGGTGATGAAAAACTGTTTTTT.

This clone was detected once. The genes are TRBV19 and TRBJ2-5, with 8 bases that match TRBD1. This CDR3 is built from 16 residues. Trimming removed 0 bases from V and 5 bases from J; junction bases left unmatched: 8. Germline assignment: CDR1 LNHDA and CDR2 SQIVND (reference sequence). CDR3 sequence: CASSIDTRQGLETQYF. As DNA, the CDR3 is TGTGCCAGTAGTATAGATACCAGACAGGGGTTGGAGACCCAGTACTTC.

The chain employs TRBV18 and TRBJ1-6; D is possibly TRBD1 (5 bases). In germline, CDR1 is KGHSH, CDR2 LQKENI. The CDR3 has 17 amino acids. V lost 10 bases, J lost 0 bases, and 19 bases lay in between. This CDR3 is CANLFGHRSSYNSPLHF. CDR3 DNA sequence: TGTGCCAATTTATTTGGCCACAGGAGCTCCTATAATTCACCCCTCCACTTT.

The V gene is TRBV5-6, the J gene TRBJ2-7, with D unresolved. The V end was cut by 2 bases, the J end by 5 bases, with 11 bases between. Germline loops: CDR1 SGHDT, CDR2 YYEEEE. This CDR3 comprises 13 residues. The DNA of the CDR3 is TGTGCCAGCAGCTTCTACAGCAGCCACGAGCAGTACTTC. It specifies CASSFYSSHEQYF.

The chain is built from TRBV19 and TRBJ1-2, with 9 bases fitting TRBD1. The CDR3 contains 14 residues. Germline lookup yields CDR1 LNHDA and CDR2 SQIVND (reference sequence). The junction had 4 bases not matched to a gene; V was cut back by 3 bases and J by 5 bases. Here the CDR3 DNA reads TGTGCCAGTAGTATCGGGGACAGGGTATATGGCTACACCTTC. This codes for CASSIGDRVYGYTF.

The table lists this clone with a few counts. The chain is built from TRBV6-1 and TRBJ2-1; TRBD1 is a possible D gene (5 bases). V lost 7 bases and J 2 bases, leaving 9 bases between the germline ends. This CDR3 is built from 13 residues. Germline CDR1 MNHNS, CDR2 SASEGT. The CDR3 reads CASNQGTYNEQFF. The CDR3 bases are TGTGCCAGCAACCAGGGTACCTACAATGAGCAGTTCTTC.

CDR3 amino acids: CASSLGGTSGRRVETQYF. The CDR3 nucleotides are TGTGCCAGCAGCTTAGGGGGGACTAGCGGGAGAAGGGTTGAGACCCAGTACTTC. V usage is TRBV7-9 and J usage is TRBJ2-5; 14 nucleotides agree with TRBD2. Unmatched junction bases numbered 9, after V lost 1 base and J lost 5 bases. CDR1 and CDR2 (germline): SEHNR, FQNEAQ (reference sequence). The CDR3 runs to 18 residues.

V and J are TRBV5-4 and TRBJ2-1; 11 nucleotides line up with TRBD2. Trimming cost V 5 bases and J 6 bases; bases outside gene matches: 1. This CDR3 region has 13 residues. CDR1 and CDR2 (germline): SGHNT, YYREEE (reference sequence). CDR3 sequence reads: CASSLAGGNEQFF. DNA for the CDR3: TGTGCCAGCAGTCTAGCGGGAGGCAATGAGCAGTTCTTC.

The V call is TRBV7-9, the J call TRBJ2-5; D may be TRBD2 (6 bases). V was clipped by 1 base and J by 5 bases, with 11 bases between them. CDR1 is SEHNR, CDR2 FQNEAQ, per germline (reference sequence). The length of the CDR3 is 14 residues. The CDR3 sequence: CASSLVAGRETQYF. Written as DNA, the CDR3 is TGTGCCAGCAGCTTAGTGGCAGGGAGGGAGACCCAGTACTTC.

The gene calls are TRBV2 and TRBJ1-5, with D hard to call. CDR1 and CDR2 from the germline V gene are SNHLY and FYNNEI. This CDR3 is 14 amino acids long. V lost 5 bases and J 3 bases, leaving 11 bases between the germline ends. The CDR3 DNA is TGTGCCAGCAGTCCCGCACTCTTCAATCAGCCCCAGCATTTT. Its translation: CASSPALFNQPQHF.

V is TRBV29-1 and J is TRBJ1-1, with D perhaps matching TRBD1 (5 bases). This CDR3 is built from 13 residues. V was cut by 2 bases and J by 12 bases, with 19 bases left in between. Germline CDR1 reads SQVTM; CDR2 reads ANQGSEA. CDR3 in DNA: TGCAGCGTTGAACTTAGGGCAGGGTTCGGGTCTTTCTTT. Amino acid sequence: CSVELRAGFGSFF.

The chain employs TRBV2 and TRBJ2-1; 7 nucleotides line up with TRBD2. V was clipped by 2 bases and J by 6 bases; unmatched bases: 10. In germline, CDR1 is SNHLY, CDR2 FYNNEI. The CDR3 consists of 16 residues. In nucleotides, the CDR3 is TGTGCCAGCAGTGAAACCCGGGGACTATCAACCAATGAGCAGTTCTTC. It yields the protein CASSETRGLSTNEQFF.

CDR3 bases: TGTGCCAGCAGCGTTTCCGGGACAGAGATATACGAGCAGTACTTC. It is translated as CASSVSGTEIYEQYF. This chain links TRBV9 with TRBJ2-7, with 7 positions matching TRBD1. The trim removed 2 bases at V and 4 bases at J, leaving 9 bases unmatched. There are 15 residues in the CDR3. CDR1 SGDLS and CDR2 YYNGEE come from the germline V gene.

This chain uses TRBV28 with TRBJ1-2; TRBD1 might be the D (5 bases). Trimming took 1 base from V and 8 from J, leaving 11 bases between them. Germline V gene data show CDR1 as MDHEN and CDR2 as SYDVKM. The CDR3 is 13 amino acids. The CDR3: CASSLFQGGGYTF. CDR3 nucleotides: TGTGCCAGCAGTTTATTTCAGGGTGGAGGCTACACCTTC.

The genes are TRBV5-4 and TRBJ2-2; 7 positions match TRBD1. The CDR3 consists of 15 residues. The V segment lost 2 bases and the J segment 3 bases; nucleotides outside the gene matches: 4. Germline V lookup: CDR1 SGHNT, CDR2 YYREEE (reference sequence). CDR3 loop: CASSLQGRDTGELFF. The CDR3 DNA reads TGTGCCAGCAGCTTACAGGGGCGGGACACCGGGGAGCTGTTTTTT.

The chain carries TRBV6-1 and TRBJ2-7, with TRBD1 identical over 7 bases. Losses at the gene ends were 10 bases for V and 3 bases for J; bases not matched to a gene: 9. The CDR3 length is 13 residues. The germline V gene encodes CDR1 MNHNS and CDR2 SASEGT. The CDR3 bases are TGTGCCATATCATTGACAGGGAACTACGAGCAGTACTTC. Protein sequence: CAISLTGNYEQYF.

The J gene is TRBJ2-1, the V gene TRBV5-1, with 10 bases fitting TRBD2. J lost 6 bases, V lost 4 bases, and 10 bases had no gene match. Germline V gene lookup returns CDR1 SGHRS and CDR2 YFSETQ. The CDR3 is 16 residues long. The chain's CDR3 is CASSPGSVAGGNEQFF. The CDR3 bases are TGCGCCAGCAGCCCGGGGTCGGTAGCGGGAGGCAATGAGCAGTTCTTC.

The J gene is TRBJ2-1, the V gene TRBV5-6, with TRBD2 matching 10 bases. The germline gives CDR1 SGHDT, CDR2 YYEEEE. V was pared by 5 bases and J by 5 bases, with 4 bases of the junction left unmatched. The CDR3 contains 14 residues. CDR3 sequence (DNA): TGTGCCAGCAGTGGCGGACTAGCGGACAATGAGCAGTTCTTC. Protein product: CASSGGLADNEQFF.